The rows below give T cell receptor beta chains drawn from one sample of a study of CD8+ T cells in alopecia areata. Assay: immunoSEQ multiplex PCR; the TCRdb copy retains only in-frame clones and omits some. Among 90,000 to 120,000 clones listed, about four fifths were seen once. This specimen consisted of CD8+ T cells sorted from blood, obtained at week 24, from a patient treated with tofacitinib. These receptors all come from a human donor with alopecia areata. CDR3s include the opening cysteine and the closing phenylalanine or tryptophan.

J gene: TRBJ1-2; V gene: TRBV5-6; CDR3 protein: CASSLGAMAYYTF
J gene: TRBJ1-2; V gene: TRBV29-1; CDR3 protein: CSVGFSGGPRLVSGYTF
J gene: TRBJ1-1; V gene: TRBV14; CDR3 protein: CASSGGPNTEAFF
J gene: TRBJ2-3; V gene: TRBV10-3; CDR3 protein: CAIHPGPTSTDTQYF
J gene: -; V gene: TRBV27; CDR3 protein: CASALRATYEQYF
J gene: TRBJ2-1; V gene: TRBV15; CDR3 protein: CATSDRDRGRMGNEQFF
J gene: TRBJ1-6; V gene: TRBV6-5; CDR3 protein: CASSYGSSYNSPLHF
J gene: TRBJ2-7; V gene: TRBV29-1; CDR3 protein: CSVEGTGVTYEQYF
J gene: TRBJ1-2; V gene: TRBV4-3; CDR3 protein: CASSSGQGGYGYTF
J gene: TRBJ2-7; V gene: TRBV9; CDR3 protein: CASSVGLAGATYEQYF
J gene: TRBJ2-3; V gene: TRBV4-2; CDR3 protein: CASSQESEGAWFADTQYF
J gene: TRBJ2-6; V gene: TRBV30; CDR3 protein: CAWTFGSGANVLTF
J gene: TRBJ2-7; V gene: TRBV4-1; CDR3 protein: CASSQEGQIYEQYF
J gene: TRBJ1-1; V gene: TRBV30; CDR3 protein: CAWTLGFVEAFF
J gene: TRBJ1-3; V gene: TRBV29-1; CDR3 protein: CSAGASFSGNTIYF
J gene: TRBJ2-3; V gene: TRBV4-2; CDR3 protein: CASSQEDRRDTQYF
J gene: TRBJ2-3; V gene: TRBV11-2; CDR3 protein: CASSLGGTDTQYF
J gene: TRBJ2-2; V gene: TRBV7-9; CDR3 protein: CASSLGATGTTGELFF
J gene: TRBJ2-7; V gene: TRBV4-3; CDR3 protein: CASSPDPGVSYEQYF
J gene: TRBJ2-1; V gene: TRBV28; CDR3 protein: CASSATFNEQFF
J gene: TRBJ1-1; V gene: TRBV19; CDR3 protein: CASSTQGGWTEAFF
J gene: TRBJ2-7; V gene: TRBV6-6; CDR3 protein: CASSPRQGFDEQYF
J gene: TRBJ2-3; V gene: TRBV4-1; CDR3 protein: CASSQDQASGDSWDTQYF
J gene: TRBJ1-5; V gene: TRBV4-1; CDR3 protein: CASSSLDRERPQHF
J gene: TRBJ2-7; V gene: TRBV7-8; CDR3 protein: CASSLAVIDREVVYEQYF
J gene: TRBJ2-5; V gene: TRBV11-3; CDR3 protein: CASSLMDREETQYF
J gene: TRBJ2-7; V gene: TRBV11-1; CDR3 protein: CASSAIWDGAYEQYF
J gene: TRBJ2-3; V gene: TRBV4-3; CDR3 protein: CASSQKEGEADTQYF
J gene: TRBJ2-3; V gene: TRBV6-5; CDR3 protein: CASSRGATDTQYF
J gene: TRBJ1-1; V gene: TRBV4-1; CDR3 protein: CASSGQGNTEAFF
J gene: TRBJ2-3; V gene: TRBV2; CDR3 protein: CATGVFELRDTQYF
J gene: TRBJ2-7; V gene: TRBV5-4; CDR3 protein: CASSFGSYEQYF
J gene: TRBJ2-7; V gene: TRBV29-1; CDR3 protein: CSVVGVGTSYEQYF
J gene: TRBJ2-1; V gene: TRBV14; CDR3 protein: CASSQGGMGNEQFF
J gene: TRBJ1-2; V gene: TRBV29-1; CDR3 protein: CSVEENSDYGYTF